Listed below are T cell receptor beta chains from one sample, sequenced in a study of lymphopenia after photon versus proton radiotherapy. Profiled with immunoSEQ multiplex PCR; TCRdb holds only in-frame clones, not every one. The sample includes 25,000 to 40,000 clones, under 90% seen only once; the top ten take roughly 14%. The sample was peripheral blood, taken from a patient treated with proton-based radiotherapy. These receptors were obtained from a woman in her 70s with pancreatic cancer. Both conserved end residues are part of each CDR3. A D gene is named only where the DNA matches it firmly. Rows give clone size only sometimes, using once, few, many, or a class for an expanded clone.

TRBD2	.	TRBV19	TRBJ2-1	TGTGCCAGTAGTATAGGAAAGGGCGGGAGTAGTGTAGTGAATGAGCAGTTCTTC	CASSIGKGGSSVVNEQFF
TRBD1	.	TRBV11-2	TRBJ2-7	TGTGCCAGCAGCACAGGGGATAGTGGAAGCGTTAGTTCCTACGAGCAGTACTTC	CASSTGDSGSVSSYEQYF
TRBD1	.	TRBV5-1	TRBJ2-7	TGCGCCAGCAGCACCCCCGGACAGGGGGCTCTCGAGCAGTACTTC	CASSTPGQGALEQYF
.	few	TRBV7-8	TRBJ1-5	TGTGCCAGCAGCTATCCGGGACCTAATCAGCCCCAGCATTTT	CASSYPGPNQPQHF
.	.	TRBV5-1	TRBJ2-5	TGCGCCAGCAGCGCCCTGCCGGGCTCTCAAGAGACCCAGTACTTC	CASSALPGSQETQYF
.	.	TRBV20-1	TRBJ1-1	TGCAGTGCTAGTCGGCCGGGGGGTGCTTTCTTT	CSASRPGGAFF
.	few	TRBV2	TRBJ1-1	TGTGCCAGCAGTACTGAGTATGAAGCTTTCTTT	CASSTEYEAFF
.	.	TRBV7-2	TRBJ1-1	TGTGCCAGCAGCGGCGGTGGGAGGGACACTGAAGCTTTCTTT	CASSGGGRDTEAFF
TRBD2	.	TRBV18	TRBJ2-1	TGTGCCAGCTCACCTAGCGGGAGTAGGTATGAGCAGTTCTTC	CASSPSGSRYEQFF
TRBD2	once	TRBV6-5	TRBJ2-1	TGTGCCAGCAGTTCGGGGAGGGGGCAGTTCTTC	CASSSGRGQFF
.	once	TRBV28	TRBJ1-2	TGTGCCAGCAGTCCGGACACAGTCTATGGCTACACCTTC	CASSPDTVYGYTF
TRBD1	.	TRBV28	TRBJ1-5	TGTGCCAGCAGTTCAAATCAACCGGGACAGCGACCCCAGCATTTT	CASSSNQPGQRPQHF
TRBD1	.	TRBV27	TRBJ1-2	TGTGCCAGCAGTTTCTTACGACAGGGGGCTAACTATGGCTACACCTTC	CASSFLRQGANYGYTF
.	.	TRBV19	TRBJ1-3	TGTGCCAGTAGTATCACCCGGGACCGAAACTCTGGAAACACCATATATTTT	CASSITRDRNSGNTIYF
TRBD1	.	TRBV28	TRBJ1-1	TGTGCCAGCAGTTTAACGGGACAGCCGAACACTGAAGCTTTCTTT	CASSLTGQPNTEAFF
TRBD2	.	TRBV7-2	TRBJ2-3	TGTGCCAGCAGCCCGATCGGAGTGTCTAGCGGGAGAAGATCAGATACGCAGTATTTT	CASSPIGVSSGRRSDTQYF
.	.	TRBV20-1	TRBJ2-7	TGCAGTGCTAGAACAGCTTCCGAGCAGTACTTC	CSARTASEQYF
.	.	TRBV7-9	TRBJ1-1	TGTGCCAGCAGCTTAGTTGGACAGAGAGAGGCTTTCTTT	CASSLVGQREAFF
.	.	TRBV27	TRBJ2-7	TGTGCCAGCCAAGACGGATCTAGCTACGAGCAGTACTTC	CASQDGSSYEQYF
.	few	TRBV28	TRBJ2-2	TGTGCCAGCAGTCAGACTAGTGCCGGGGAGCTGTTTTTT	CASSQTSAGELFF
TRBD2	.	TRBV19	TRBJ2-3	TGTGCCAGTAGCCGGGCTAGCGGGAGGGTAATCAGCACAGATACGCAGTATTTT	CASSRASGRVISTDTQYF
.	few	TRBV4-1	TRBJ2-2	TGCGCCAGCAGCCAAGATTCCCAAGGGGCCCAGAACACCGGGGAGCTGTTTTTT	CASSQDSQGAQNTGELFF
TRBD1	.	TRBV2	TRBJ1-5	TGTGCCAGCAGTGCCGGACAGGGCCCCTATCAGCCCCAGCATTTT	CASSAGQGPYQPQHF
.	.	TRBV28	TRBJ2-5	TGTGCCAGCAGCCCGGTTTCCCCAGAGACCCAGTACTTC	CASSPVSPETQYF
TRBD1	.	TRBV5-1	TRBJ2-3	TGCGCCAGCAGCCCGGGACAGGGATTGACAGATACGCAGTATTTT	CASSPGQGLTDTQYF
.	.	TRBV20-1	TRBJ2-5	TGCAGTGCTAGAGATCACAAGACCCAGTACTTC	CSARDHKTQYF
TRBD1	.	TRBV30	TRBJ1-2	TGTGCCTGGAGAGAGCAGGGGGCCAACTATGGCTACACCTTC	CAWREQGANYGYTF
.	.	TRBV19	TRBJ1-1	TGTGCCAGCGCCATCACGGGACAAACAACTGAAGCTTTCTTT	CASAITGQTTEAFF
.	.	TRBV30	TRBJ2-3	TGTGCCTGGAGTGTCAAGCGGTCAATCACAGATACGCAGTATTTT	CAWSVKRSITDTQYF
.	.	TRBV9	TRBJ2-1	TGTGCCAGCAGCGTAGAGACCCCACCGGGGTGGGGTGAGCAGTTCTTC	CASSVETPPGWGEQFF
TRBD2	.	TRBV28	TRBJ2-1	TGTGCCAGCAGTGCGGGAGGGAGCTCCTACAATGAGCAGTTCTTC	CASSAGGSSYNEQFF
TRBD1	.	TRBV19	TRBJ1-2	TGTGCCTCGGGGACAGTAGCTAACTATGGCTACACCTTC	CASGTVANYGYTF
TRBD2	.	TRBV4-2	TRBJ2-3	TGTGCCAGCAGCCAAGCACGGACTAGCGGAGAGGTCCCAGATACGCAGTATTTT	CASSQARTSGEVPDTQYF
TRBD2	.	TRBV5-4	TRBJ2-5	TGTGCCAGCAGCCTACCCGGGGCGGGAGGGCAACAAGAGACCCAGTACTTC	CASSLPGAGGQQETQYF
.	.	TRBV6-1	TRBJ2-3	TGTGCCAGCACTGGAGGGGGGCATACGCAGTATTTT	CASTGGGHTQYF
TRBD2	once	TRBV19	TRBJ2-1	TGTGCCAGTAGTATATTCCCCCCCCCTAGCGGGAGACACAATGAGCAGTTCTTC	CASSIFPPPSGRHNEQFF
.	once	TRBV2	TRBJ2-7	TGTGCCAGCAGCCGCGGAGATAAATACGAGCAGTACTTC	CASSRGDKYEQYF
.	.	TRBV6-5	TRBJ1-1	TGTGCCAGCAGTTCCTCACGTGTCGTGAACACTGAAGCTTTCTTT	CASSSSRVVNTEAFF